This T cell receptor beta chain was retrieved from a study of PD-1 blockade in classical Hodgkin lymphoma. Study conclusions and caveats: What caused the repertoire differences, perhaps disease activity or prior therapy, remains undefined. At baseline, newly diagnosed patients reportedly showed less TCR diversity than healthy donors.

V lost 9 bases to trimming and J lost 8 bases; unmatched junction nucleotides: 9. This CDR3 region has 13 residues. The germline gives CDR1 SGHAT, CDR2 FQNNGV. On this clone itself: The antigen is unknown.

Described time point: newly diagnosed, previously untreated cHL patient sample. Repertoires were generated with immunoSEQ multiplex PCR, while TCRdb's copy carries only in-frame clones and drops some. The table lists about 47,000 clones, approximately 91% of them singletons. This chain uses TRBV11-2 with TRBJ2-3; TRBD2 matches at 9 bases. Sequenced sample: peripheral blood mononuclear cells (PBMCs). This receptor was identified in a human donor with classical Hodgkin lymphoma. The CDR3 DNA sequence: TGTGCCAGTAGGGGACTAGCAGCGGTTACGCAGTATTTT. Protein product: CASRGLAAVTQYF. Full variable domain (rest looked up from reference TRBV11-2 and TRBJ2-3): EAGVAQSPRYKIIEKRQSVAFWCNPISGHATLYWYQQILGQGPKLLIQFQNNGVVDDSQLPKDRFSAERLKGVDSTLKIQPAKLEDSAVYLCASRGLAAVTQYFGPGTRLTVL.